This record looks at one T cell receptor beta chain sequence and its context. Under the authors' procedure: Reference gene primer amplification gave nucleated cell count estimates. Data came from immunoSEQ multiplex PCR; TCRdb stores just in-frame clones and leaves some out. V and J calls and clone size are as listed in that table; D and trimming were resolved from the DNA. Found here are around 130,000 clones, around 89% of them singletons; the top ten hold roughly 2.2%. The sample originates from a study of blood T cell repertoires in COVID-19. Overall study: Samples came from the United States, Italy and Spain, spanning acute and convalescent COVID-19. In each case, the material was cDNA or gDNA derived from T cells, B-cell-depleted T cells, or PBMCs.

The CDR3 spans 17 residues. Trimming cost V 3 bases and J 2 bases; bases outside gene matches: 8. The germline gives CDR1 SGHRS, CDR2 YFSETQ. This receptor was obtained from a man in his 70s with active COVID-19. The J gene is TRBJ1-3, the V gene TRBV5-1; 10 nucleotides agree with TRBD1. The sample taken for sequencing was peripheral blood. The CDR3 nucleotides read TGCGCCAGCAGCTCCCTGGTGGGACAGGGGCCTGGAAACACCATATATTTT. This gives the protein CASSSLVGQGPGNTIYF.